The source of this T cell receptor beta chain is a study of OX40 agonist ivuxolimab in advanced cancers. Whole-study context: An agonistic anti-OX40 (CD134) antibody, ivuxolimab, was used to treat the patients. Ivuxolimab, which patients received intravenously every 2 weeks, was dosed at 0.01 to 10 mg/kg. Allowance was made for prior anti-PD-1, anti-PD-L1 or anti-CTLA-4 therapy, and roughly 40% had some. General study results and limits: On average, a greater number of expanded clones characterised CD8+ T cells relative to CD4+.

The germline CDR1 and CDR2 sequences are LNHDA and SQIVND (reference sequence). The CDR3 extends over 14 amino acids. Regarding this clone: Its antigen is unknown.

Method: immunoSEQ multiplex PCR; TCRdb's copy keeps in-frame clones and lacks some. This sample has just under 20,000 clones; about 86% occur once, and the top ten carry around 14%. This sequence originates from an adult with an advanced solid tumor such as melanoma, head and neck, liver or kidney cancer. Sequenced here: CD4+ or CD8+ T cells sorted from blood, sampled in a trial of the OX40 agonist ivuxolimab. V usage is TRBV19 and J usage is TRBJ2-7; D is uncertain. The J call is uncertain, as TRBJ2-1 better fits the DNA end. The CDR3 DNA reads TGTGCCAGTAGTATAGATAATACCTACAATGAGCAGTTCTTC. The encoded protein is CASSIDNTYNEQFF.